Included here is one T cell receptor beta chain sequence, with context. A much larger clone lies a single base off, so this may be a read error. This sample is part of a study of T-cell reconstitution after alpha-beta-depleted transplantation in children. Germline CDR1 reads DFQATT; CDR2 reads SNEGSKA (reference sequence). This CDR3 has 12 residues. As it was prepared, the TCRbeta library received unique molecular identifiers. TCRdb re-derived calls from the PCR reads in MiXCR, one entry per CDR3 protein. The data contain hundreds of thousands of distinct CDR3 sequences, approximately 17% of them singletons.

Sequenced here: PBMCs from the stem cell graft donor, sampled from the stem cell graft. The V and J genes are TRBV20-1 and TRBJ2-1; D may be TRBD2 (6 bases). The receptor was isolated from a human donor who donated a stem cell graft to a child with acute myeloid leukemia. In DNA, the CDR3 is TGCGGGGGTTCGCGGAGGGACAATGAGCAGTTCTTC. Protein product: CGGSRRDNEQFF.